This T cell receptor (beta chain) derives from a study of T cells after yellow fever vaccination. TCRdb redid the calling of the 5' RACE reads with MiXCR, one entry per CDR3 protein. This sample carries 95,000 to 100,000 distinct CDR3 sequences, roughly 6% of them seen once, and the ten largest clones take 35% to 45%. A remark on this clonotype: Antigen unknown.

V gave up 3 bases and J gave up 5 bases, with 14 bases separating them. CDR3 length: 15 amino acids. The germline V gene has CDR1 SGHTA and CDR2 FQGNSA. Regarding the study as a whole: The booster saw the reappearance of most primary-vaccination clones (approximately 97% CD4, 80% to 90% CD8).

The V gene is TRBV7-2, the J gene TRBJ2-1, with a tentative D call TRBD1 (6 bases). The clonotype comes from a man between 18 and 29 years old who received the YFV17D yellow fever vaccine. Material: CD8+ T cells sorted from PBMCs, obtained 10 days after the yellow fever booster vaccination. CDR3 DNA sequence: TGTGCCAGCAGCTTTACCAGGCAGGGGAACAATGAGCAGTTCTTC. Translated, it gives CASSFTRQGNNEQFF.